Below, 24 T cell receptor beta chains from the same sample are listed, as sequenced in a study of control samples from healthy donors and cancer patients. TCRdb keeps only in-frame clones here, not all; method: immunoSEQ multiplex PCR. The sample includes about 190,000 clones, 91% of them seen just once. Specimen: blood. These receptors were taken from a man aged 30 to 39 in good health.

This sequence joins TRBV3-1 (or the pseudogene TRBV3-2) and TRBJ2-5; D may be TRBD1 (6 bases). V was trimmed by 2 bases and J by 5 bases, leaving 21 bases between them. The CDR3 extends over 17 amino acids. Germline CDR1 LGHDT, CDR2 YNNKEL (reference sequence). The CDR3 coding sequence is TGTGCCAGCAGCCAACCCGACGGACAGCGCTTAAGGGAGACCCAGTACTTC. This encodes CASSQPDGQRLRETQYF.

The gene calls are TRBV3-1 (or the pseudogene TRBV3-2) and TRBJ1-1, with 9 bases lining up with TRBD1. CDR1 LGHDT and CDR2 YNNKEL come from the germline V gene (reference sequence). This CDR3 spans 14 amino acids. V gave up 4 bases and J gave up 3 bases; unmatched junction bases: 3. The CDR3 region has the DNA TGTGCCAGCAGCCGGGACAGGGAGCACACTGAAGCTTTCTTT. It is translated as CASSRDREHTEAFF.

The CDR3 DNA reads as TGTGCCAGCTCCAGGGACACCGGGGAGCTGTTTTTT. Amino acids: CASSRDTGELFF. The chain uses TRBV2 and TRBJ2-2; tentatively, D is TRBD1 (5 bases). The germline V and J ends were trimmed by 8 bases and 3 bases, with 7 bases remaining between them. CDR1 is SNHLY, CDR2 FYNNEI, per germline. The CDR3 contains 12 residues. Full variable domain (rest looked up from reference TRBV2 and TRBJ2-2): EPEVTQTPSHQVTQMGQEVILRCVPISNHLYFYWYRQILGQKVEFLVSFYNNEISEKSEIFDDQFSVERPDGSNFTLKIRSTKLEDSAMYFCASSRDTGELFFGEGSRLTVL.

The chain couples TRBV30 to TRBJ2-7, with D perhaps matching TRBD2 (7 bases). V lost 4 bases and J lost 4, with 14 bases in between. The CDR3 contains 13 residues. Looked up from germline, CDR1 is GTSNPN and CDR2 is SVGIG (reference sequence). Here the CDR3 reads CAWKGGELYEQYF. The CDR3 nucleotides are TGTGCCTGGAAGGGGGGGGAACTTTACGAGCAGTACTTC.

The rearrangement uses TRBV18 and TRBJ2-1; 10 nucleotides agree with TRBD1. This CDR3 region has 15 residues. Germline CDR1 is KGHSH and CDR2 is LQKENI. With V trimmed by 2 bases and J by 7 bases, 5 bases remained unmatched. The CDR3 here is CASSPGTGATNEQFF. The CDR3 DNA reads as TGTGCCAGCTCACCAGGGACAGGGGCCACAAATGAGCAGTTCTTC.

The rearrangement joins TRBV28 to TRBJ1-1, with D possibly being TRBD1 (6 bases). The CDR3 is 15 residues long. V lost 7 bases, J lost 5 bases, and 20 bases lay in between. In germline, CDR1 is MDHEN, CDR2 SYDVKM. The CDR3, as DNA: TGTGCCAGCAATACCGTGGGGGGGCAATGGACTGAAGCTTTCTTT. It translates to CASNTVGGQWTEAFF.

The V gene is TRBV5-1, the J gene TRBJ2-1; the match to TRBD1 covers 7 bases. Looked up from germline, CDR1 is SGHRS and CDR2 is YFSETQ. After removal of 4 bases from V and 2 bases from J, the junction contained 6 bases not matched to a gene. The CDR3 is 15 residues long. The CDR3 coding sequence is TGCGCCAGCAGCCCGGCGACAGGGACCTACAATGAGCAGTTCTTC. Protein product: CASSPATGTYNEQFF.

The chain links TRBV7-6 to TRBJ1-1, with D uncertain. This CDR3 has 14 amino acids. Trimming pared 8 bases from V and 1 base from J, leaving 14 bases between. Germline V gene sequence: CDR1 SGHVS, CDR2 FNYEAQ. Here the CDR3 DNA reads TGTGCCAGCCGCGACGGACCAAGGAACACTGAAGCTTTCTTT. Translation: CASRDGPRNTEAFF.

This clone was seen once. The chain recombines TRBV7-9 with TRBJ2-1; 8 bases map to TRBD1. The V and J ends lost 0 bases and 6 bases, in that order; junction bases with no gene match: 13. Germline V gene data show CDR1 as SEHNR and CDR2 as FQNEAQ (reference sequence). This CDR3 is built from 18 residues. The CDR3 is CASSLARNSRQGLNEQFF. The CDR3 DNA reads as TGTGCCAGCAGCTTAGCGCGAAACTCGAGACAGGGGCTCAATGAGCAGTTCTTC.

The CDR3 protein is CASSDLPAGGRGEQYF. The CDR3 DNA is TGTGCCAGCAGTGATCTCCCAGCGGGGGGCCGGGGGGAGCAGTACTTC. This chain links TRBV6-1 with TRBJ2-7, with 9 bases that match TRBD2. Germline V CDR1 and CDR2: MNHNS, SASEGT. The CDR3 spans 16 residues. With V trimmed by 3 bases and J by 7 bases, 13 bases remained unmatched.

This clone was counted a few times. This chain uses TRBV2 with TRBJ2-3; 10 bases map to TRBD1. The CDR3 has 15 amino acids. V shed 6 bases and J 4 bases; nucleotides not matched to a gene: 7. The germline V gene has CDR1 SNHLY and CDR2 FYNNEI. The CDR3 loop is CASRLGQGKADTQYF. The CDR3 DNA is TGTGCCAGCAGATTGGGACAGGGGAAGGCAGATACGCAGTATTTT.

The table lists this clone with a count of one. The genes are TRBV6-5 and TRBJ1-3; a weak D match, TRBD1 (6 bases). The CDR3 loop spans 14 amino acids. V was pared by 6 bases and J by 0 bases, with 9 bases between. Germline V gene sequence: CDR1 MNHEY, CDR2 SVGAGI. The CDR3 nucleotides read TGTGCCAGCAGCAGGGACATCTCTGGAAACACCATATATTTT. It translates to CASSRDISGNTIYF.

The CDR3 DNA is TGTGCCAGCAGCGTCCGGACGGACAGTAATGAAAAACTGTTTTTT. It encodes CASSVRTDSNEKLFF. The chain uses TRBV7-9 and TRBJ1-4; tentative D call: TRBD1 (6 bases). CDR3 length: 15 residues. The V gene's germline CDR1 is SEHNR and CDR2 FQNEAQ (reference sequence). The V end lost 5 bases, the J end lost 4 bases, and 14 bases lay between the germline ends.

The J gene is TRBJ1-4, the V gene TRBV3-1 (or the pseudogene TRBV3-2), with 10 bases aligning to TRBD1. There are 15 residues in the CDR3. Trimming cost V 0 bases and J 14 bases; bases outside gene matches: 9. Germline-derived CDR1 and CDR2 are LGHDT and YNNKEL (reference sequence). CDR3 sequence: CASSQDGTGARSLFF. CDR3 DNA sequence: TGTGCCAGCAGCCAAGATGGGACAGGGGCTAGGTCGCTGTTTTTT.

V and J are TRBV2 and TRBJ2-6; 7 nucleotides line up with TRBD1. There are 15 residues in the CDR3. With V trimmed by 6 bases and J by 2 bases, 4 bases remained unmatched. The germline V gene encodes CDR1 SNHLY and CDR2 FYNNEI. CDR3 region: CASSAQGPGANVLTF. The CDR3 bases are TGTGCCAGCAGCGCACAGGGGCCTGGGGCCAACGTCCTGACTTTC.

This chain links TRBV19 with TRBJ2-3; D gene ambiguous. Germline-derived CDR1 and CDR2 are LNHDA and SQIVND (reference sequence). Between the trimmed V and J ends, which lost 4 bases and 1 base, there was a span of 12 bases. The CDR3 sequence is 15 residues long. CDR3 amino acids: CASSRTPWGTDTQYF. DNA for the CDR3: TGTGCCAGTAGTAGGACCCCCTGGGGCACAGATACGCAGTATTTT.

This CDR3 is CASSFGSSGGAEEQYF. The CDR3 DNA is TGTGCCAGCAGTTTCGGTTCTAGCGGGGGGGCAGAGGAGCAGTACTTC. This sequence joins TRBV2 and TRBJ2-7; 12 bases line up with TRBD2. The CDR3 runs to 16 residues. Germline-derived CDR1 and CDR2 are SNHLY and FYNNEI. The trim removed 5 bases at V and 7 bases at J, leaving 12 bases unmatched.

The chain combines TRBV27 with TRBJ2-7, with 10 bases lining up with TRBD1. The V segment lost 0 bases and the J segment 6 bases; nucleotides outside the gene matches: 5. CDR1 and CDR2 from the germline V gene are MNHEY and SMNVEV (reference sequence). The CDR3 consists of 15 residues. CDR3 protein: CASSLSRDRGGEQYF. CDR3 bases: TGTGCCAGCAGTTTATCGAGGGACAGGGGTGGCGAGCAGTACTTC.

This rearrangement joins TRBV2 to TRBJ1-6; weak D call: TRBD1 (6 bases). The germline V gene encodes CDR1 SNHLY and CDR2 FYNNEI. The CDR3 has 16 amino acids. V lost 7 bases and J lost 0, with 13 bases in between. CDR3: CASTEDSSSYNSPLHF. Written as DNA, the CDR3 is TGTGCCAGCACCGAGGACAGCAGCTCCTATAATTCACCCCTCCACTTT.

This clone has only a few counts. The chain recombines TRBV6-1 with TRBJ1-2, with 11 bases identical to TRBD1. The V and J ends lost 4 bases and 2 bases, in that order; junction bases with no gene match: 9. This CDR3 is built from 17 residues. Germline-derived CDR1 and CDR2 are MNHNS and SASEGT. CDR3 sequence reads: CASSGPGTGGGNYGYTF. CDR3 nucleotide sequence: TGTGCCAGCAGTGGCCCCGGGACAGGGGGAGGGAACTATGGCTACACCTTC.

This rearrangement joins TRBV3-1 (or the pseudogene TRBV3-2) to TRBJ2-1; 7 nucleotides match TRBD2. Unmatched junction bases numbered 7, after V lost 2 bases and J lost 0 bases. Germline V gene lookup returns CDR1 LGHDT and CDR2 YNNKEL (reference sequence). The CDR3 spans 17 residues. CDR3 sequence: CASSQPRSGGSYNEQFF. The DNA for the CDR3 is TGTGCCAGCAGCCAACCCCGGTCGGGGGGCTCCTACAATGAGCAGTTCTTC.

The rearrangement joins TRBV7-9 to TRBJ1-2, with a possible D match to TRBD1 (5 bases). The germline CDR1 and CDR2 sequences are SEHNR and FQNEAQ (reference sequence). CDR3 length: 10 residues. Trimming took off 8 bases at V and 12 bases at J, with 13 bases between the two ends. The CDR3 is CASREGQDTF. DNA for the CDR3: TGTGCCAGCCGAGAGGGGCAGGACACCTTC.

The rearrangement joins TRBV5-6 to TRBJ2-1; perhaps TRBD1 as D (5 bases). Trimming stripped 0 bases from V and 1 base from J, with 11 bases between. This CDR3 is 16 amino acids long. Germline V lookup: CDR1 SGHDT, CDR2 YYEEEE. This CDR3 is CASSLEGARSYNEQFF. In nucleotides, the CDR3 is TGTGCCAGCAGCTTGGAAGGGGCGAGGTCCTACAATGAGCAGTTCTTC.

This clone was seen a single time. The V gene is TRBV9, the J gene TRBJ2-1; TRBD2 aligns across 7 bases. CDR3 length: 18 amino acids. Trimming removed 2 bases from V and 7 bases from J; junction bases left unmatched: 18. CDR1 and CDR2 from the germline V gene are SGDLS and YYNGEE. The CDR3 spells CASSVTHGTNPGGNEQFF. CDR3 nucleotide sequence: TGTGCCAGCAGCGTGACCCATGGGACTAACCCCGGGGGGAATGAGCAGTTCTTC.